The TCR beta chain under discussion was sequenced for a study of blood T cell repertoires in COVID-19. Study overall: Acute and convalescent COVID-19 samples came from the United States, Italy and Spain. In each case, the material was cDNA or gDNA derived from T cells, B-cell-depleted T cells, or PBMCs.

V shed 0 bases, J shed 4 bases, and the junction held 3 bases outside the gene matches. CDR3 length: 15 residues. Per germline, CDR1 SGHTA and CDR2 FQGNSA. Original analysis: Amplification of reference gene primers provided the estimated nucleated cell counts. Generated by immunoSEQ multiplex PCR, the TCRdb table keeps only in-frame clones and is missing some. V and J calls plus clone size are reproduced from that table; the DNA served to infer D and trimming. This sample carries roughly 34,000 clones, 75% to 80% of them seen once, and the ten largest clones take 16%. The chain combines TRBV7-2 with TRBJ1-5, with 7 bases aligning to TRBD1. The sequence derives from a human donor in a cohort sampled during active COVID-19. Sequencing input: peripheral blood. The CDR3 protein is CASSLAGGRNQPQHF. The DNA for the CDR3 is TGTGCCAGCAGCTTAGCAGGGGGCAGAAATCAGCCCCAGCATTTT.